The 3 T cell receptor beta chains presented below share a single source sample, sequenced in a study of T cells after yellow fever vaccination. TCRdb independently ran MiXCR on the 5' RACE reads; one entry per CDR3 protein. Of 60,000 to 85,000 distinct CDR3 sequences listed, about 7% are singletons. Sequencing used CD8+ T cells sorted from PBMCs, obtained about 49 days after the first yellow fever vaccination. These receptors were taken from a man aged 18-30 years who received the YFV17D yellow fever vaccine.

As for this clonotype: An end of the junction differs from the germline gene, which may be a read error. The CDR3 is CASSSHLRWGTGALFF. The DNA for the CDR3 is TGTGCCAGCAGCTCTCACTTAAGGTGGGGCACCGGGGCGCTGTTTTTT. The rearrangement uses TRBV7-9 and TRBJ2-2; D is tentatively TRBD1 or TRBD2 (5 bases each). The CDR3 runs to 16 residues. The germline gives CDR1 SEHNR, CDR2 FQNEAQ (reference sequence).

In its sample, this clonotype was seen a few times. The V gene is TRBV27, the J gene TRBJ1-2; 8 nucleotides line up with TRBD1. J was trimmed by 0 bases and V by 5 bases; bases with no gene match: 5. Germline loops: CDR1 MNHEY, CDR2 SMNVEV (reference sequence). This CDR3 has 15 amino acids. CDR3 bases: TGTGCCAGCAGTCCACAGGGGGGAGCTAACTATGGCTACACCTTC. Translated, it gives CASSPQGGANYGYTF.

This clonotype was counted ten times or more. The chain combines TRBV28 with TRBJ1-5, with D unclear. V was cut by 1 base and J by 0 bases, with 13 bases left in between. Germline lookup yields CDR1 MDHEN and CDR2 SYDVKM. The length of the CDR3 is 17 residues. The CDR3 protein is CASSLFGQDLSNQPQHF. Written as DNA, the CDR3 is TGTGCCAGCAGTTTATTCGGCCAGGACCTTAGCAATCAGCCCCAGCATTTT.